Below, 3 T cell receptor beta chains from the same sample are listed, as sequenced in a study of control samples from healthy donors and cancer patients. Repertoires were generated with immunoSEQ multiplex PCR, while TCRdb's copy carries only in-frame clones and drops some. This table has about 120,000 clones, roughly 92% appearing once. The sequencing sample was made of blood. The receptor source for this set is a man younger than 45 in good health.

J is TRBJ2-5 and V is TRBV6-5, with D possibly matching TRBD2 (6 bases). CDR3 size: 13 residues. Trimming cost V 2 bases and J 5 bases, with 9 bases left between them. Germline loops: CDR1 MNHEY, CDR2 SVGAGI. Written as DNA, the CDR3 is TGTGCCAGCAGTTACGGCGGGGCGGAGACCCAGTACTTC. Protein: CASSYGGAETQYF.

As DNA, the CDR3 is TGTGCCAGCAGCTTGGTCCCGCAGATTCAAGAGACCCAGTACTTC. Translated: CASSLVPQIQETQYF. The genes are TRBV5-5 and TRBJ2-5; no firm D call. Trimming removed 0 bases at V and 2 bases at J, with 11 bases between. Germline-derived CDR1 and CDR2 are SGHKS and YYEKEE (reference sequence). This CDR3 has 15 residues.

This chain joins TRBV19 and TRBJ1-1; weak D call: TRBD1 (5 bases). V was trimmed by 8 bases and J by 3 bases, leaving 10 bases between them. The germline V gene has CDR1 LNHDA and CDR2 SQIVND (reference sequence). The CDR3 contains 12 residues. CDR3 coding DNA: TGTGCCAGTGAGGAAGGGGACACTGAAGCTTTCTTT. Translating gives CASEEGDTEAFF.